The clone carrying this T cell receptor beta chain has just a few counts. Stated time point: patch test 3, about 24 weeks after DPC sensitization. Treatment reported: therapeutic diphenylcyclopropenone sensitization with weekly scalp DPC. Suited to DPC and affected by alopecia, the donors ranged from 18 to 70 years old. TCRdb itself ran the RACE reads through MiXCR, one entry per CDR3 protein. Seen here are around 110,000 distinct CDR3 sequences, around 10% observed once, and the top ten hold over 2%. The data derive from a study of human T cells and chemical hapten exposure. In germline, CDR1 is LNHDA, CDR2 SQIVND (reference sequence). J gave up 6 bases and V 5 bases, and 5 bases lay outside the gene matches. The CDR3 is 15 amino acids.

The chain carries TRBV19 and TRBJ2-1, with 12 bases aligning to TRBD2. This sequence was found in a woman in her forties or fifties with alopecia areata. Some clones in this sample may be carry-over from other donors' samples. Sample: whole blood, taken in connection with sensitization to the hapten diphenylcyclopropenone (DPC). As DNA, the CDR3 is TGTGCCAGTAGTGTCGGGACTAGCGGGTTCAATGAGCAGTTCTTC. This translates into CASSVGTSGFNEQFF.